Listed below are T cell receptor beta chains from one sample, sequenced in a study of CD8 T cells in ankylosing spondylitis. In TCRdb, the 5' RACE reads were re-called with MiXCR into one record per CDR3 protein. Of about 64,000 distinct CDR3 sequences listed, 6.2% are singletons. The source material was synovial fluid, either unsorted or a sorted T cell fraction (not recorded which). These receptors all come from a male donor with ankylosing spondylitis. Each CDR3 is given with its conserved first and last residue. Each record gives: J gene, V gene, D gene, CDR3 protein. A D gene is named only where the DNA matches it firmly.

J: TRBJ1-4
V: TRBV28
D: -
CDR3: CASSSPGENEKLFF

J: TRBJ2-1
V: TRBV5-6
D: TRBD1
CDR3: CASSGTGYNNEQFF

J: TRBJ2-7
V: TRBV18
D: -
CDR3: CASSPRRDPYEQYF

J: TRBJ1-2
V: TRBV12-3/TRBV12-4
D: -
CDR3: CASSLGGRTANYGYTF

J: TRBJ2-1
V: TRBV24-1
D: TRBD2
CDR3: CATSDPTSGRATYNEQFF

J: TRBJ2-2
V: TRBV28
D: TRBD2
CDR3: CASSYQPIAGGTGELFF

J: TRBJ1-2
V: TRBV28
D: -
CDR3: CASSPRVGGYTF

J: TRBJ1-5
V: TRBV14
D: -
CDR3: CASSANGDQPQHF

J: TRBJ2-1
V: TRBV19
D: TRBD2
CDR3: CASSIGGGTSGRAAFF

J: TRBJ1-1
V: TRBV10-3
D: TRBD1
CDR3: CAISASTGEGTEAFF

J: TRBJ1-1
V: TRBV7-3
D: -
CDR3: CASSWDGTNTEAFF

J: TRBJ2-2
V: TRBV6-1
D: -
CDR3: CASSDRAGELFF

J: TRBJ2-7
V: TRBV5-5
D: -
CDR3: CASSFDLIYEQYF

J: TRBJ2-5
V: TRBV7-9
D: TRBD2
CDR3: CASSSVGLAGEETQYF

J: TRBJ1-1
V: TRBV20-1
D: -
CDR3: CSARSEMTEAFF

J: TRBJ1-1
V: TRBV3-1
D: -
CDR3: CASSQSVGADTEAFF

J: TRBJ2-1
V: TRBV20-1
D: TRBD2
CDR3: CSARAYSLAGVPGVYNEQFF

J: TRBJ1-1
V: TRBV27
D: -
CDR3: CASRSGVEDTEAFF

J: TRBJ1-4
V: TRBV20-1
D: -
CDR3: CSARDQRGATNEKLFF

J: TRBJ2-5
V: TRBV5-1
D: -
CDR3: CASSIQTGRVETQYF

J: TRBJ2-7
V: TRBV18
D: -
CDR3: CASSLTRQGGHEQYF

J: TRBJ1-2
V: TRBV14
D: TRBD1
CDR3: CASSRSYRGGYGYTF

J: TRBJ1-1
V: TRBV9
D: -
CDR3: CASIGAGNTEAFF

J: TRBJ2-1
V: TRBV28
D: TRBD2
CDR3: CASSVIAGGNEQFF

J: TRBJ1-3
V: TRBV28
D: -
CDR3: CASSSLTGISGNTIYF

J: TRBJ2-2
V: TRBV5-1
D: TRBD1
CDR3: CASSSADRARGTGELFF

J: TRBJ2-7
V: TRBV11-3
D: -
CDR3: CASSLWGRGSYEQYF

J: TRBJ2-7
V: TRBV18
D: -
CDR3: CASSPVGAGEQYF

J: TRBJ2-3
V: TRBV5-1
D: TRBD1
CDR3: CASSPGTGGYTDTQYF

J: TRBJ2-3
V: TRBV20-1
D: TRBD2
CDR3: CSADGTSGTDTQYF

J: TRBJ1-1
V: TRBV5-5
D: -
CDR3: CASSLETVYTEAFF

J: TRBJ1-1
V: TRBV10-3
D: TRBD1
CDR3: CAISMDRAQNTEAFF

J: TRBJ2-2
V: TRBV15
D: -
CDR3: CATSRDRLTGELFF

J: TRBJ2-2
V: TRBV5-1
D: TRBD2
CDR3: CASSLAGGPGELFF

J: TRBJ2-1
V: TRBV6-1
D: -
CDR3: CASTYGAGTFF

J: TRBJ2-1
V: TRBV4-2
D: -
CDR3: CASTPGAASYNEQFF

J: TRBJ2-1
V: TRBV15
D: -
CDR3: CATSRPGSPHNEQFF

J: TRBJ2-7
V: TRBV6-1
D: -
CDR3: CASLSGPSYEQYF

J: TRBJ2-1
V: TRBV10-3
D: -
CDR3: CAIRRDLSSYNEQFF

J: TRBJ2-5
V: TRBV27
D: -
CDR3: CASRGQRQETQYF

J: TRBJ2-1
V: TRBV11-2
D: TRBD2
CDR3: CASSLGREGLYEQFF

J: TRBJ1-2
V: TRBV7-2
D: TRBD1
CDR3: CASSPQGDSGYTF

J: TRBJ2-1
V: TRBV11-2
D: -
CDR3: CASSFLEAYNEQFF

J: TRBJ2-3
V: TRBV20-1
D: TRBD2
CDR3: CSARLAGSLRGVDTQYF

J: TRBJ1-4
V: TRBV11-3
D: -
CDR3: CASSLEREKLFF

J: TRBJ2-1
V: TRBV20-1
D: TRBD1
CDR3: CSATKGQYVYNEQFF

J: TRBJ2-1
V: TRBV18
D: TRBD1
CDR3: CASSPLAGTGLYEQFF

J: TRBJ2-1
V: TRBV6-1
D: -
CDR3: CASSRPSYNEQFF

J: TRBJ2-7
V: TRBV3-1
D: TRBD1
CDR3: CASSQGTGPRNEQYF

J: TRBJ1-1
V: TRBV3-1
D: TRBD1
CDR3: CASSPTGEGRSTEAFF

J: TRBJ1-5
V: TRBV19
D: -
CDR3: CASSGRANQPQHF

J: TRBJ2-3
V: TRBV2
D: -
CDR3: CASRPRGSGTDTQYF

J: TRBJ2-1
V: TRBV19
D: TRBD2
CDR3: CASSIIRAGGRGNEQFF